This TCR beta chain was observed in a study of OX40 agonist ivuxolimab in advanced cancers. Concerning this clone itself: Its cognate antigen is unknown.

With autoimmune disease history or systemic immunosuppression, patients were excluded. Study observations and caveats: Low normalized T-cell clonal expansion was also seen in some nonresponders.

Measured with immunoSEQ multiplex PCR; TCRdb has only the in-frame clones, and not every one. The sample lists some 44,000 clones, 82% occurring once. Germline-derived CDR1 and CDR2 are SGHVS and FQNEAQ. Unmatched junction bases numbered 10, after V lost 5 bases and J lost 6 bases. This CDR3 has 18 residues. The sequenced sample was CD4+ or CD8+ T cells sorted from blood, obtained in a trial of the OX40 agonist ivuxolimab. The chain has TRBV7-8 and TRBJ2-1; 16 nucleotides match TRBD2. This sequence was found in an adult with an advanced solid tumor such as melanoma, head and neck, liver or kidney cancer. CDR3 loop: CASSLLAGTSGRGNEQFF. The CDR3 bases are TGTGCCAGCAGCCTCCTAGCTGGGACTAGCGGGAGGGGCAATGAGCAGTTCTTC.